The sequence of this TCR beta chain was determined in a study of spatial heterogeneity in lung cancer. About the research overall: A consistent excess of beta-chain over alpha-chain sequences was detected.

Described time point: sample taken at primary tumor resection. From tumor, nontumor lung or frozen PBMC, whole RNA was taken unsorted for sequencing. Germline CDR1 is KGHSH and CDR2 is LQKENI. The CDR3 runs 16 residues. V gave up 5 bases and J gave up 0 bases, with 14 bases separating them. TCR cDNA molecules were tagged individually, and each one carried a unique molecular identifier. Using its own MiXCR run on the 5' RACE reads, TCRdb lists one record per CDR3 protein. This sample yields thousands of distinct CDR3 sequences, of which around 19% are seen a single time; 16% belongs to the top ten. The sequencing here drew on normal lung tissue next to the tumor, taken at surgery. The TCR originated in a male donor with early-stage non-small cell lung cancer. V is TRBV18 and J is TRBJ2-1; D is possibly TRBD2 (6 bases). The CDR3 bases are TGTGCCAGCTCAGCGGGACTCCCGAGCTCCTACAATGAGCAGTTCTTC. Translation gives CASSAGLPSSYNEQFF.